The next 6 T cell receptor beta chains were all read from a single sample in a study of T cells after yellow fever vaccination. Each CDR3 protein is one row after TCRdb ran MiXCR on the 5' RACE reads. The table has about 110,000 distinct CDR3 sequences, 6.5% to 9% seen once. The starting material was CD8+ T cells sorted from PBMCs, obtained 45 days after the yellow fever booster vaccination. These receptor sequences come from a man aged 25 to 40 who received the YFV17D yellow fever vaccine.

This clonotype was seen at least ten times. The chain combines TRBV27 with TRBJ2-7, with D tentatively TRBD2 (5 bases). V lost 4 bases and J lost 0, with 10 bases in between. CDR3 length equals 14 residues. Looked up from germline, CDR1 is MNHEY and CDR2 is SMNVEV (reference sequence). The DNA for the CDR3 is TGTGCCAGCAGTTCAGGAGGTCTCTCCTACGAGCAGTACTTC. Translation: CASSSGGLSYEQYF.

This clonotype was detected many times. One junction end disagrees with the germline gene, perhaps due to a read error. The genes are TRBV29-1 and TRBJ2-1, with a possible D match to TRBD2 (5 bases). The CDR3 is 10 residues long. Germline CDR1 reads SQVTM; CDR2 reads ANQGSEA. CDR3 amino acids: CSVEDRARVF. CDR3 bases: TGCAGCGTTGAAGATCGGGCGAGGGTCTTC.

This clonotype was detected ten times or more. CDR3 nucleotides: TGTGCCAGCAGCTTAGCCCTTAGCGGGAGGGCAAATGAGCAGTTCTTC. It translates to CASSLALSGRANEQFF. This chain links TRBV7-2 with TRBJ2-1, with TRBD2 identical over 11 bases. Germline lookup yields CDR1 SGHTA and CDR2 FQGNSA. V lost 0 bases to trimming and J lost 7 bases; unmatched junction nucleotides: 5. The CDR3 is made up of 16 amino acids.

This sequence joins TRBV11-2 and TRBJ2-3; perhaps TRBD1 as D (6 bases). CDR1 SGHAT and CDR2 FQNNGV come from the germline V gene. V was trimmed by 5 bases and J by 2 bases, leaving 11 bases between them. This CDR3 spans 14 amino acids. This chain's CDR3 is CASSLGQPTDTQYF. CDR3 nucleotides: TGTGCCAGCAGCCTCGGACAGCCCACAGATACGCAGTATTTT.

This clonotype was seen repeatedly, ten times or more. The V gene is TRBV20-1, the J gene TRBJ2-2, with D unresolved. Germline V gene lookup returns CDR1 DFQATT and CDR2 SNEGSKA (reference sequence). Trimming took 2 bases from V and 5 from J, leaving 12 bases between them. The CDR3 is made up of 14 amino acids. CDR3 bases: TGCAGTGCTAGAAGTGGTCAGAGGACCGGGGAGCTGTTTTTT. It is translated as CSARSGQRTGELFF.

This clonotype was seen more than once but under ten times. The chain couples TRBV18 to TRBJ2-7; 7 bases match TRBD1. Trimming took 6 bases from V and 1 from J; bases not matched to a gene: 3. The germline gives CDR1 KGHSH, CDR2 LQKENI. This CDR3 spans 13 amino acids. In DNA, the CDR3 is TGTGCCAGCTCCGGACAGGCTTCCTACGAGCAGTACTTC. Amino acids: CASSGQASYEQYF.